This T cell receptor beta chain was recovered during a study of blood T cells in healthy people across ages. Study conclusions and caveats: Age advanced and TCR beta diversity per million T cells fell, roughly linearly. Higher diversity and more naive CD4+ cells were features of long-lived donors, compared to aged donors.

J was trimmed by 3 bases and V by 1 base; bases with no gene match: 3. Germline lookup yields CDR1 SGHTA and CDR2 FQGNSA. The length of the CDR3 is 16 residues. Donors ranged from 6 to 90 years old and were healthy Caucasians in Russia. The table lists this clonotype with many counts. Its antigen remains unknown. The second PCR ran roughly 7 to 12 cycles with a sample-barcoded 5' primer and J-beta primers. A 12-random-nucleotide template-switch adaptor tagged each cDNA molecule. TCRdb used MiXCR to reprocess the 5' RACE reads, holding one entry per CDR3 protein. The sample comprises over a million distinct CDR3 sequences, approximately 42% of which are singletons, and under 5% rests with the top ten.

Sequencing input: blood. This chain connects TRBV7-2 to TRBJ2-1; 10 bases map to TRBD2. The origin of this receptor is a woman between 18 and 30 years old in good health. CDR3 sequence: CASSLVAGGLYNEQFF. For the CDR3, the DNA is TGTGCCAGCAGCTTAGTAGCGGGGGGACTCTACAATGAGCAGTTCTTC. Full variable domain (remainder filled in from reference TRBV7-2 and TRBJ2-1): GAGVSQSPSNKVTEKGKDVELRCDPISGHTALYWYRQSLGQGLEFLIYFQGNSAPDKSGLPSDRFSAERTGGSVSTLTIQRTQQEDSAVYLCASSLVAGGLYNEQFFGPGTRLTVL.